This TCR beta chain was retrieved from a study of blood T cell repertoires in COVID-19 (dated by TCRdb to the early 2020s). General notes on the study: Collaborator samples came from the United States, Italy and Spain and covered acute and convalescent phases of COVID-19. The material from the prospective study consisted of cDNA or gDNA derived from T cells, B-cell-depleted T cells, or PBMCs. Sample metadata almost always included a de-identified subject ID, COVID-19 status, age in years and sex. The dataset comprised deeply sampled blood TCRbeta repertoires from subjects exposed to, actively infected with, or recovered from COVID-19. Where available, HLA class I and class II types were obtained from metadata supplied by the sample provider rather than from assay-based typing. The repertoires were released in a freely available public database meant as a resource for research on the immune response to SARS-CoV-2. Samples were obtained from the ongoing ImmuneRACE study (first 160 participants) and from about 1,300 subjects provided by 6 global collaborators.

Each collaborating institution followed its own protocols to collect whole blood in K2EDTA tubes. For TCRbeta analysis, collaborators shipped samples as frozen whole blood, isolated PBMCs, or DNA extracted from either of those sample types. The immunoSEQ Assay, a bias-controlled multiplex PCR, was used to amplify TCRbeta CDR3 regions from genomic DNA. In the authors' own workflow: Within the assay, amplification of reference gene primers was used to estimate how many nucleated cells each sample contained. To quantify the absolute abundance of each unique TCRbeta CDR3 rearrangement, sequence reads were collapsed and filtered. For each sample, productive Simpson clonality was calculated by taking the square root of Simpson's diversity index across productive rearrangements. The table was pulled from immuneACCESS by TCRdb, which kept in-frame rearrangements only. Such tables lose some clones; where checked, under half of the loss comes from unresolved V genes, and the rest has no known cause. The D gene and trimming were derived from the DNA, and the V and J assignments and clone size from that table. In this sample the table shows about 120,000 clones, 60% to 85% of which occur a single time. The top ten clonotypes cover roughly 6% of the sample.

As for this clone: Its antigen specificity is not known. No much larger clone is present one base from it, and per-base qualities are unavailable.

The research as a whole found: Clinical and demographic metadata were provided uncurated, with the amount varying by source and participant.

Material: peripheral blood. This sequence was found in a man between 65 and 79 years old with acute or convalescent COVID-19.

The base sequence is TGTGCCAGCAGCTTAGTGGGCCCCGCGGATACGCAGTATTTT. Protein translation: CASSLVGPADTQYF. The rearrangement combines TRBV7-2 with TRBJ2-3; no D gene is confidently identified. CDR3 length: 14 amino acids, cysteine to phenylalanine. The only DNA kept is the CDR3, 42 bases in frame from the first base. The CDR1 and CDR2 encoded by the germline V gene are SGHTA and FQGNSA. V was cut back by 1 base and J by 6 bases, leaving a gap of 11 bases between them.